The rows below give T cell receptor beta chains drawn from one sample of a study of beta chain features in type 1 diabetes. The method was immunoSEQ multiplex PCR; TCRdb's version includes in-frame clones alone and lacks a portion of them. In the table there are roughly 340,000 clones, around 12% of which are singletons. The source material was naive CD4+ T cells from blood. The receptor set was obtained from a woman younger than 30 with type 1 diabetes. The CDR3 runs from the conserved cysteine through the conserved F or W. D genes are given only for firm matches. Size is omitted from some rows. Given values are once, few, many or a class for expanded clones.

V,J,size,D,CDR3,DNA
TRBV21-1,TRBJ2-7,-,-,CASSRFYEQYF,TGTGCCAGCAGCCGGTTCTACGAGCAGTACTTC
TRBV29-1,TRBJ2-2,few,TRBD1,CSVDRGRGTGELFF,TGCAGCGTTGACAGGGGGCGCGGCACCGGGGAGCTGTTTTTT
TRBV29-1,TRBJ2-5,-,TRBD1,CSVGDRERTQYF,TGCAGCGTTGGGGACAGGGAGCGGACCCAGTACTTC
TRBV29-1,TRBJ2-3,few,TRBD2,CSHRTSGSTDTQYF,TGCAGCCATCGGACTAGCGGGAGCACAGATACGCAGTATTTT
TRBV6-6,TRBJ2-3,-,-,CASSWGVLADTQYF,TGTGCCAGCAGCTGGGGGGTCCTAGCGGATACGCAGTATTTT
TRBV6-5,TRBJ1-3,few,-,CASGRGLGNTIYF,TGTGCCAGTGGAAGGGGCTTAGGAAACACCATATATTTT
TRBV6-5,TRBJ2-2,-,TRBD2,CATTGGSGELFF,TGTGCCACAACGGGGGGATCCGGGGAGCTGTTTTTT
TRBV5-4,TRBJ2-2,-,-,CASRMDRNTGELFF,TGTGCCAGCAGGATGGACAGAAACACCGGGGAGCTGTTTTTT
TRBV14,TRBJ2-7,few,-,CASSQDWQREVYF,TGTGCCAGCAGCCAAGATTGGCAGCGAGAGGTGTACTTC
TRBV9,TRBJ1-1,-,-,CASSGPQGTTEAFF,TGTGCCAGCAGCGGACCTCAGGGGACCACTGAAGCTTTCTTT